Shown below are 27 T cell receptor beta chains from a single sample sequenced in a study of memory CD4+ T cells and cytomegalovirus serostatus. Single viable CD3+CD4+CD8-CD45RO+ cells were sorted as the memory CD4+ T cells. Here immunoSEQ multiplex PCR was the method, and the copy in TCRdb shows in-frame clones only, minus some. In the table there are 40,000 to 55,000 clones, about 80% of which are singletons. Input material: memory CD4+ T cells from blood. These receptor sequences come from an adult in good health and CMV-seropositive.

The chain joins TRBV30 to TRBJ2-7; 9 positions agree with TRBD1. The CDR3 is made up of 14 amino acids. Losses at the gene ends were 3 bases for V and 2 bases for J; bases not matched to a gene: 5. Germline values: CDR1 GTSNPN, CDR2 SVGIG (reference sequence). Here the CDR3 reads CAWSTGQGPYEQYF. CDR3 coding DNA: TGTGCCTGGAGCACGGGACAGGGTCCCTACGAGCAGTACTTC.

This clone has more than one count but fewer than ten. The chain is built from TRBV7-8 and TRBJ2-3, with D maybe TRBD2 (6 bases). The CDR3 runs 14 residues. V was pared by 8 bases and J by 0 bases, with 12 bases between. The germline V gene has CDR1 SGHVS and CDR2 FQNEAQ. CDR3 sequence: CASSRETSTDTQYF. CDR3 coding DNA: TGTGCCAGCTCACGGGAGACCAGCACAGATACGCAGTATTTT.

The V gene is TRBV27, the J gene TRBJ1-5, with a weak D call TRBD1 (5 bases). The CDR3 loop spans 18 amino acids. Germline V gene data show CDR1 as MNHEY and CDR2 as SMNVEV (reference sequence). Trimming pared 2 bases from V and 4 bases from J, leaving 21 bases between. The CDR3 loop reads CASSLRANLGAGNQPQHF. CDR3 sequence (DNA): TGTGCCAGCAGTTTACGCGCTAATTTAGGGGCAGGGAATCAGCCCCAGCATTTT.

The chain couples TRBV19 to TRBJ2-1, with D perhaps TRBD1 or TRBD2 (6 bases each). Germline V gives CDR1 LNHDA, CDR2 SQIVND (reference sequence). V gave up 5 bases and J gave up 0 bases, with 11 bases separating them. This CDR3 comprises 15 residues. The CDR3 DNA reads TGTGCCAGTAGTTTCGGGGGCAGCTCCTACAATGAGCAGTTCTTC. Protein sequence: CASSFGGSSYNEQFF.

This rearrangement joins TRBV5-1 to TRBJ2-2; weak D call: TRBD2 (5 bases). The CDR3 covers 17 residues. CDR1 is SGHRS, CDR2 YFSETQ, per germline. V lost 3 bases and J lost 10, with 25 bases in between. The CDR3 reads CASSSAEVGPPSKELFF. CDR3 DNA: TGCGCCAGCAGCTCCGCGGAGGTCGGACCCCCATCCAAGGAGCTGTTTTTT. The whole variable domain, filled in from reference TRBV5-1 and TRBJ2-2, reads KAGVTQTPRYLIKTRGQQVTLSCSPISGHRSVSWYQQTPGQGLQFLFEYFSETQRNKGNFPGRFSGRQFSNSRSEMNVSTLELGDSALYLCASSSAEVGPPSKELFFGEGSRLTVL.

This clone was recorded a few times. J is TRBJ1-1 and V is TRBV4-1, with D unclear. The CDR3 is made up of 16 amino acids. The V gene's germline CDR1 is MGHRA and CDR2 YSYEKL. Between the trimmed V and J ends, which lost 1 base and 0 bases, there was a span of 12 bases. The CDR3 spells CASSQGFGRLNTEAFF. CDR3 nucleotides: TGCGCCAGCAGCCAAGGATTTGGACGGTTGAACACTGAAGCTTTCTTT.

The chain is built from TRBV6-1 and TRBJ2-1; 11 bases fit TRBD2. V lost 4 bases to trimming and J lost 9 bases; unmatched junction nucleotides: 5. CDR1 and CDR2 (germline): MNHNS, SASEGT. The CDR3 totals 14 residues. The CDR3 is CASSVTSGSGEQFF. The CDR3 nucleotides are TGTGCCAGCAGTGTCACTAGCGGGAGTGGTGAGCAGTTCTTC.

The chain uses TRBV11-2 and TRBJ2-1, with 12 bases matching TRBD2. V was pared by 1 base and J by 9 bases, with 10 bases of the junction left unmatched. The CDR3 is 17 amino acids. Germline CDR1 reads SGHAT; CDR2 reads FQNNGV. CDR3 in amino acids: CASSLGASGRASREQFF. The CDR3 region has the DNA TGTGCCAGCAGCTTAGGGGCTAGCGGGAGGGCCTCGCGTGAGCAGTTCTTC.

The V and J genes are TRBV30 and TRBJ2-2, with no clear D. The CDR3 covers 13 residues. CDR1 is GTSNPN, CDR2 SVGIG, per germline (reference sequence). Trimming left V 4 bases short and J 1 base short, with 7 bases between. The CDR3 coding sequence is TGTGCCTGGACTTGGTTGAACACCGGGGAGCTGTTTTTT. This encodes CAWTWLNTGELFF.

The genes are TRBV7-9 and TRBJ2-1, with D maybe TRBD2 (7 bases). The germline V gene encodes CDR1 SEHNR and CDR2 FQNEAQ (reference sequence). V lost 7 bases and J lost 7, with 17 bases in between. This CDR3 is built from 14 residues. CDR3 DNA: TGTGCCAGCACCTGGGGGGGGGCGGCGAATGAGCAGTTCTTC. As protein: CASTWGGAANEQFF.

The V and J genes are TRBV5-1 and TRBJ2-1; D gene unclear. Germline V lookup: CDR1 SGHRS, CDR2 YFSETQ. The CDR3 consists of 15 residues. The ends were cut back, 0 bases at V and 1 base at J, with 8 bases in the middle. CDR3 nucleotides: TGCGCCAGCAGCTTGGAAGGGTATTCCTACAATGAGCAGTTCTTC. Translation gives CASSLEGYSYNEQFF.

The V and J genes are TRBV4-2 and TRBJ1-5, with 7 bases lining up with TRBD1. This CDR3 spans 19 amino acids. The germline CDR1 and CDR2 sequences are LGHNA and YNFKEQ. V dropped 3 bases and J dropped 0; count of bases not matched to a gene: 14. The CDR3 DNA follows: TGTGCCAGCAGCCAGGGACAGCCCAGGAAGATGTATAGCAATCAGCCCCAGCATTTT. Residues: CASSQGQPRKMYSNQPQHF.

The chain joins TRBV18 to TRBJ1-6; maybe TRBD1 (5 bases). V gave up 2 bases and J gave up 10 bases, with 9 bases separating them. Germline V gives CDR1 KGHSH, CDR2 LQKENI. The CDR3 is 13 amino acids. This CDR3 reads CASSPSRDSPLHF. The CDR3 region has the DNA TGTGCCAGCTCACCAAGTAGGGACTCACCCCTCCACTTT.

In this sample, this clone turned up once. The CDR3 protein is CASQGQDNSPLHF. In DNA, the CDR3 is TGCGCCAGCCAGGGACAGGATAATTCACCCCTCCACTTT. The V and J genes are TRBV5-1 and TRBJ1-6; 8 positions match TRBD1. The CDR3 has 13 amino acids. The germline gives CDR1 SGHRS, CDR2 YFSETQ. V lost 7 bases, J lost 5 bases, and 2 bases stayed unmatched.

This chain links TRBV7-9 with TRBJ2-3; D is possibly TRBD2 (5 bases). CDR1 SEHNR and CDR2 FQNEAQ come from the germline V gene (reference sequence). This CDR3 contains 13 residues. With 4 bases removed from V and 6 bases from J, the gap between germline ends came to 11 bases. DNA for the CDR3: TGTGCCAGCAGCTATTTTGAGCGGGATACGCAGTATTTT. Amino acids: CASSYFERDTQYF. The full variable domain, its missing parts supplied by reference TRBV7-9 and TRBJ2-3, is DTGVSQNPRHKITKRGQNVTFRCDPISEHNRLYWYRQTLGQGPEFLTYFQNEAQLEKSRLLSDRFSAERPKGSFSTLEIQRTEQGDSAMYLCASSYFERDTQYFGPGTRLTVL.

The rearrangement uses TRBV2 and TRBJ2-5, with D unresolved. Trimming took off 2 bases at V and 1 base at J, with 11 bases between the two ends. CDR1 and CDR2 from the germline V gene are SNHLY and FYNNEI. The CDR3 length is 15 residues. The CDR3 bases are TGTGCCAGCAGTGAAATCCCTGGGATCCAAGAGACCCAGTACTTC. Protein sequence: CASSEIPGIQETQYF.

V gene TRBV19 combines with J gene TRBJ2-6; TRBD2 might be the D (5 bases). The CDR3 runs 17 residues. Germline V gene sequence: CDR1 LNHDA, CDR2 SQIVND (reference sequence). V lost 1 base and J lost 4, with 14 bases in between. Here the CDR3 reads CASSIGGRAAGANVLTF. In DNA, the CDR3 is TGTGCCAGTAGTATAGGAGGGCGGGCGGCGGGGGCCAACGTCCTGACTTTC.

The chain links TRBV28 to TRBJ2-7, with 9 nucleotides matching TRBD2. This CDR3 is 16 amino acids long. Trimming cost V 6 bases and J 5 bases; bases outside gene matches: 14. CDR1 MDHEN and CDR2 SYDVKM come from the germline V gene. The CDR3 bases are TGTGCCAGCAGGCGGGGCGGGGGGGTTGTGTACGACGAGCAGTACTTC. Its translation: CASRRGGGVVYDEQYF.

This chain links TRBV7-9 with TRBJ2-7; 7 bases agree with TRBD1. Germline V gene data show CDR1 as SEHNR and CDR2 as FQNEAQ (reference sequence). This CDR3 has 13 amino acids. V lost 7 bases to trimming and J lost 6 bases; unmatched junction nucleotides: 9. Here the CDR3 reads CASKRDRSGEQYF. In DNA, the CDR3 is TGTGCCAGCAAACGGGACAGAAGCGGCGAGCAGTACTTC. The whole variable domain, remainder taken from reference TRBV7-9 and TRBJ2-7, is DTGVSQNPRHKITKRGQNVTFRCDPISEHNRLYWYRQTLGQGPEFLTYFQNEAQLEKSRLLSDRFSAERPKGSFSTLEIQRTEQGDSAMYLCASKRDRSGEQYFGPGTRLTVT.

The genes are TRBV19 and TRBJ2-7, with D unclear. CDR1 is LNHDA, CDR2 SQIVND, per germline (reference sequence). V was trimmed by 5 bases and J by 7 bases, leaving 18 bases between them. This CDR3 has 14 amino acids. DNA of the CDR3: TGTGCCAGTAGTCTTTACAGCACTTTGGGGGAGCAGTACTTC. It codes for CASSLYSTLGEQYF.

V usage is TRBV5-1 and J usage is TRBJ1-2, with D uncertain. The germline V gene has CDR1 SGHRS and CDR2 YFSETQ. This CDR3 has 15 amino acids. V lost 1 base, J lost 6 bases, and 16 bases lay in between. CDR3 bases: TGCGCCAGCAGCTTGCTTAAGGCAGGTTTTAATGGCTACACCTTC. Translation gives CASSLLKAGFNGYTF.

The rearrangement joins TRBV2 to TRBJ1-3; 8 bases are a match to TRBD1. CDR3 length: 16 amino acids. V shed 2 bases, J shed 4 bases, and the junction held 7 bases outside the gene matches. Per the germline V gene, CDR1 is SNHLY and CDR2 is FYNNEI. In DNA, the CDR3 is TGTGCCAGCAGTGAAAAAACAGGGGGTGTCGGAAACACCATATATTTT. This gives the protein CASSEKTGGVGNTIYF.

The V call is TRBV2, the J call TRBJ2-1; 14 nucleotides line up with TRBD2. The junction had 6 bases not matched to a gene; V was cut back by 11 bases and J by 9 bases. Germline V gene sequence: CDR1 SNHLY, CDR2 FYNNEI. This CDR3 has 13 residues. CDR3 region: CAGGTSGRTEQFF. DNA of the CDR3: TGTGCCGGAGGGACTAGCGGGAGAACTGAGCAGTTCTTC.

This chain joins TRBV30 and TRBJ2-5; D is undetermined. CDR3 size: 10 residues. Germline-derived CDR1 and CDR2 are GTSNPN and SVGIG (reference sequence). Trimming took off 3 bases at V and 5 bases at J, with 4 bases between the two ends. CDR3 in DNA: TGTGCCTGGAGCTCTGAGACCCAGTACTTC. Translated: CAWSSETQYF.

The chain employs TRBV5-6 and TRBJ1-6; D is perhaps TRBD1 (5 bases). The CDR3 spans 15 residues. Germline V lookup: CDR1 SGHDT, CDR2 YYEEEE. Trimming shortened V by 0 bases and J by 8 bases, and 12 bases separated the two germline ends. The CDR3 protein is CASSLGGGFDSPLHF. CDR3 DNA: TGTGCCAGCAGCTTGGGGGGCGGCTTTGATTCACCCCTCCACTTT.

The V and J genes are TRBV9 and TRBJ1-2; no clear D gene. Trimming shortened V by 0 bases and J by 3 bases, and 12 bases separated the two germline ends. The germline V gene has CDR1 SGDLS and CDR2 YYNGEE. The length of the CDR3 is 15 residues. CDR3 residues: CASSVDESRDYGYTF. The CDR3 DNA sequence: TGTGCCAGCAGCGTAGACGAGAGCCGGGACTATGGCTACACCTTC. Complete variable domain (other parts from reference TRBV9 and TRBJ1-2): DSGVTQTPKHLITATGQRVTLRCSPRSGDLSVYWYQQSLDQGLQFLIQYYNGEERAKGNILERFSAQQFPDLHSELNLSSLELGDSALYFCASSVDESRDYGYTFGSGTRLTVV.

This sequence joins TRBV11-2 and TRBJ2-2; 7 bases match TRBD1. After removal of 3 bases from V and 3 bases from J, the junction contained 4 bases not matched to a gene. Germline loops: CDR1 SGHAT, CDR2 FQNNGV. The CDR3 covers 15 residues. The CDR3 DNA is TGTGCCAGCAGCTTTCGGGACAGTGACACCGGGGAGCTGTTTTTT. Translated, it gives CASSFRDSDTGELFF.